What follows is one TCR beta chain and its context. Its antigen remains unknown. This CDR3 is 12 amino acids long. CDR1 and CDR2 (germline): MDHEN, SYDVKM. The V and J ends lost 8 bases and 5 bases, in that order; junction bases with no gene match: 3. The PCR was carried out with 60 Vbeta primers and 13 Jbeta primers. The assay was immunoSEQ multiplex PCR, and TCRdb's table has in-frame clones only and misses some. In total, the table holds about 200,000 clones. This entry belongs to a study of cytomegalovirus exposure and HLA in healthy donors. Study-level points and caveats: About 90% or about 30% of the time was how often most TCR beta V segments were productive, according to an earlier analysis.

Sequenced material: PBMCs. The chain is built from TRBV28 and TRBJ1-2; 9 bases match TRBD1. This TCR was sampled from a man under 40 in good health and CMV-seronegative. The CDR3 nucleotides read TGTGCCAGCGAGGACAGGGGATATGGCTACACCTTC. Translation: CASEDRGYGYTF.